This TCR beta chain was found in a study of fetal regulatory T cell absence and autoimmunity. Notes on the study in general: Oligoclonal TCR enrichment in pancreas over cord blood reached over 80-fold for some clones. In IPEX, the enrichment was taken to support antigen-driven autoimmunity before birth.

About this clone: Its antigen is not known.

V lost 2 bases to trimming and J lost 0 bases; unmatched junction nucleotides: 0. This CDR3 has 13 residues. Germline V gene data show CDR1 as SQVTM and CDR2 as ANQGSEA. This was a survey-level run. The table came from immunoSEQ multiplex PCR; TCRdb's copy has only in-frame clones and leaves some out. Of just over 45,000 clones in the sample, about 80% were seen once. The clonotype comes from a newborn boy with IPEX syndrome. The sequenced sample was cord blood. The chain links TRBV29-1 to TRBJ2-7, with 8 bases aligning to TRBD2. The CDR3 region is CSVESGSSYEQYF. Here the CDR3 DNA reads TGCAGCGTTGAAAGCGGGAGCTCCTACGAGCAGTACTTC.